Included here is one T cell receptor beta chain sequence, with context. What it binds is unknown. The germline gives CDR1 MNHEY, CDR2 SMNVEV (reference sequence). V lost 4 bases, J lost 4 bases, and 6 bases stayed unmatched. This CDR3 spans 16 amino acids. The data are from a study of T cell repertoires in cytomegalovirus infection. Whole-study context: Indications of both CMV infection and matching HLA type were provided by public TCR beta signatures.

The study, taken as a whole, reports: Clonotypes of TCR beta that were HLA-C-restricted and CMV-specific dominated the ex vivo response.

Each CDR3 protein gets one entry after TCRdb re-called the reads with MiXCR. Here the sample spans 250,000 to 400,000 distinct CDR3 sequences, around 25% being singletons. The V gene is TRBV27, the J gene TRBJ2-2; 10 bases are a match to TRBD1. The source is a human donor in good health (CMV status not recorded). Some clones in this sample may be carry-over from other donors' samples. Source: cultured PBMCs, taken from culture after CMV antigen stimulation. CDR3 protein: CASSSGQGMGTGELFF. The DNA for the CDR3 is TGTGCCAGCAGTTCGGGACAGGGGATGGGCACCGGGGAGCTGTTTTTT.